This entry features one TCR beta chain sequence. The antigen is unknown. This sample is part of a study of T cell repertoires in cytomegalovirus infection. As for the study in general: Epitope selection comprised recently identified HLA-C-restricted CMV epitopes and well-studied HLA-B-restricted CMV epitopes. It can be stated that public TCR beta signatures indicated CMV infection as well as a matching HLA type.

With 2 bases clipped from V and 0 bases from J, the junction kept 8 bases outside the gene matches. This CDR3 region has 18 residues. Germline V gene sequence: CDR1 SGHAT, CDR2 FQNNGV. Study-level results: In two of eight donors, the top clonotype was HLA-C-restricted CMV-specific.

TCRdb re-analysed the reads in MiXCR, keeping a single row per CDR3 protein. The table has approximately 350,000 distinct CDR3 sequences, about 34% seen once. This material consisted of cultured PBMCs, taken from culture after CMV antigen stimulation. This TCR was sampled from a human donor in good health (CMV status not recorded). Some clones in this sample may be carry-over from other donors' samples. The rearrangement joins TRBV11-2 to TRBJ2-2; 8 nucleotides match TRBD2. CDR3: CASSLRLTSAPNTGELFF. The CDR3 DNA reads TGTGCCAGCAGCTTAAGGTTGACTAGCGCACCGAACACCGGGGAGCTGTTTTTT.